Listed here is a single T cell receptor beta chain. Its antigen is unknown. The sample comes from a study of early T cells in non-severe SARS-CoV-2 infection. As for the study in general: RNA in bulk from unsorted whole blood was sequenced, and chains were unpaired. Study-wide findings and caveats: The study's VDJdb matching favored anti-spike CD8 responses and missed private and CD4 specificities.

In the library, individual cDNA molecules carried attached unique molecular identifiers. MiXCR was run by TCRdb on the 5' RACE reads, yielding one entry per CDR3 protein. Of about 64,000 distinct CDR3 sequences listed, roughly 12% were seen once; the top ten hold roughly 1.4%. This receptor was taken from an adult who was a healthcare worker with PCR-confirmed SARS-CoV-2 infection or an uninfected control (not recorded which). The sample consisted of whole blood, taken at baseline.

The CDR3 loop reads CASRGQGGQPQHF. In DNA, the CDR3 is TGTGCCAGCAGAGGACAGGGTGGACAGCCCCAGCATTTT. V and J are TRBV2 and TRBJ1-5, with 8 bases lining up with TRBD1. Germline V gives CDR1 SNHLY, CDR2 FYNNEI. The V segment lost 6 bases and the J segment 7 bases; nucleotides outside the gene matches: 5. This CDR3 is 13 amino acids long. Based on the CDR3 plus reference TRBV2 and TRBJ1-5, the full variable domain is EPEVTQTPSHQVTQMGQEVILRCVPISNHLYFYWYRQILGQKVEFLVSFYNNEISEKSEIFDDQFSVERPDGSNFTLKIRSTKLEDSAMYFCASRGQGGQPQHFGDGTRLSIL.